Below are 30 T cell receptor beta chains sequenced from a single sample in a study of blood T cell repertoires in COVID-19. The method was immunoSEQ multiplex PCR; TCRdb's version includes in-frame clones alone and lacks a portion of them. The sample shows around 250,000 clones, 89% of them seen only once. Material: peripheral blood. These TCRs come from a woman in her 40s who had recovered from COVID-19.

V and J are TRBV7-8 and TRBJ2-1, with 9 bases identical to TRBD2. The CDR3 has 17 residues. V dropped 6 bases and J dropped 6; count of bases not matched to a gene: 15. In germline, CDR1 is SGHVS, CDR2 FQNEAQ. CDR3 bases: TGTGCCAGCAGGTTTAACCGGGCGGGAGGGCTTAGCAATGAGCAGTTCTTC. It translates to CASRFNRAGGLSNEQFF.

The rearrangement links TRBV11-3 to TRBJ1-1, with 7 bases fitting TRBD1. CDR3 length: 15 amino acids. V shed 4 bases, J shed 1 base, and the junction held 6 bases outside the gene matches. Per germline, CDR1 SGHNT and CDR2 YENEEA. CDR3 in DNA: TGTGCCAGCAGCTCCCTAAGACAGGGGAACACTGAAGCTTTCTTT. Its protein is CASSSLRQGNTEAFF.

On this clone: Other DNA sequences in this specimen translate into the identical CDR3. The rearrangement links TRBV27 to TRBJ2-7, with D possibly being TRBD2 (6 bases). The CDR3 totals 13 residues. V lost 3 bases and J 2 bases, leaving 8 bases between the germline ends. Germline values: CDR1 MNHEY, CDR2 SMNVEV (reference sequence). This CDR3 is CASSFGGTYEQYF. CDR3 DNA sequence: TGTGCCAGCAGTTTCGGCGGGACCTACGAGCAGTACTTC.

The genes are TRBV5-6 and TRBJ2-5; a weak D match, TRBD2 (6 bases). CDR1 is SGHDT, CDR2 YYEEEE, per germline. V was shortened by 4 bases and J by 0 bases, with 10 bases between the two germline ends. The CDR3 loop spans 14 amino acids. The DNA for the CDR3 is TGTGCCAGCAGCATCCGGGACTACCAAGAGACCCAGTACTTC. The encoded protein is CASSIRDYQETQYF.

The J gene is TRBJ1-1, the V gene TRBV27; 9 bases are a match to TRBD1. V lost 2 bases, J lost 3 bases, and 4 bases stayed unmatched. The length of the CDR3 is 15 residues. The germline V gene has CDR1 MNHEY and CDR2 SMNVEV (reference sequence). Written as DNA, the CDR3 is TGTGCCAGCAGTTTAGGGACAGGGCCGTACACTGAAGCTTTCTTT. This codes for CASSLGTGPYTEAFF.

J is TRBJ2-5 and V is TRBV3-1 (or the pseudogene TRBV3-2); D is possibly TRBD1 (5 bases). This CDR3 comprises 15 residues. Trimming removed 1 base at V and 5 bases at J, with 14 bases between. CDR1 LGHDT and CDR2 YNNKEL come from the germline V gene (reference sequence). The CDR3 bases are TGTGCCAGCAGCCAAGGTTTCCAGGGATCGGAGACCCAGTACTTC. This sequence encodes CASSQGFQGSETQYF.

V usage is TRBV7-6 and J usage is TRBJ2-5; D ambiguous. The CDR3 runs to 12 residues. Germline CDR1 and CDR2: SGHVS and FNYEAQ. Between the trimmed V and J ends, which lost 5 bases and 1 base, there was a span of 5 bases. The CDR3 DNA reads as TGTGCCAGCAGCGACACCCAAGAGACCCAGTACTTC. Translation gives CASSDTQETQYF.

This chain uses TRBV24-1 with TRBJ2-1; 7 bases line up with TRBD2. This CDR3 contains 16 residues. J gave up 9 bases and V 4 bases, and 14 bases lay outside the gene matches. Germline assignment: CDR1 KGHDR and CDR2 SFDVKD. In nucleotides, the CDR3 is TGTGCCACCAGTGACTCCGGACTAGTGGAGGGGAGTGAGCAGTTCTTC. It is translated as CATSDSGLVEGSEQFF.

The chain employs TRBV28 and TRBJ2-1; tentatively, D is TRBD2 (6 bases). Germline V lookup: CDR1 MDHEN, CDR2 SYDVKM. V was clipped by 6 bases and J by 2 bases, with 17 bases between them. The CDR3 sequence is 16 residues long. The CDR3 DNA sequence: TGTGCCAGCAGAGAACCGGGACTTCCAACCTACAATGAGCAGTTCTTC. Protein: CASREPGLPTYNEQFF.

This chain uses TRBV7-2 with TRBJ2-3, with 9 positions matching TRBD2. The CDR3 extends over 14 amino acids. V dropped 6 bases and J dropped 2; count of bases not matched to a gene: 3. CDR1 is SGHTA, CDR2 FQGNSA, per germline. Here the CDR3 DNA reads TGTGCCAGCAGGGCTAGCGGGAACACAGATACGCAGTATTTT. Translating gives CASRASGNTDTQYF.

The V gene is TRBV5-4, the J gene TRBJ2-7; 9 nucleotides line up with TRBD1. Per the germline V gene, CDR1 is SGHNT and CDR2 is YYREEE (reference sequence). CDR3 length: 14 residues. The V and J ends lost 4 bases and 0 bases, in that order; junction bases with no gene match: 2. CDR3 nucleotide sequence: TGTGCCAGCAGCCGGGGACAGGGCTCCTACGAGCAGTACTTC. Encoded protein: CASSRGQGSYEQYF.

The chain recombines TRBV11-3 with TRBJ1-1; TRBD1 matches 7 bases. This CDR3 spans 14 amino acids. Germline V gene sequence: CDR1 SGHNT, CDR2 YENEEA. Trimming took 4 bases from V and 4 from J; bases not matched to a gene: 6. The CDR3 here is CASSSTGSATEAFF. The CDR3 DNA follows: TGTGCCAGCAGCTCGACAGGGTCGGCCACTGAAGCTTTCTTT. Based on the CDR3 plus reference TRBV11-3 and TRBJ1-1, the full variable domain is EAGVVQSPRYKIIEKKQPVAFWCNPISGHNTLYWYLQNLGQGPELLIRYENEEAVDDSQLPKDRFSAERLKGVDSTLKIQPAELGDSAVYLCASSSTGSATEAFFGQGTRLTVV.

The chain couples TRBV28 to TRBJ2-7, with 11 bases aligning to TRBD2. The junction had 12 bases not matched to a gene; V was cut back by 4 bases and J by 4 bases. The CDR3 loop spans 17 amino acids. CDR1 is MDHEN and CDR2 is SYDVKM in the germline V gene. CDR3 nucleotides: TGTGCCAGCAGTTCCCCAGAGATAGCGGGAGGGCCATACGAGCAGTACTTC. It encodes CASSSPEIAGGPYEQYF.

The rearrangement joins TRBV5-6 to TRBJ1-3, with a possible D match to TRBD1 (5 bases). The CDR3 runs to 13 residues. Germline V CDR1 and CDR2: SGHDT, YYEEEE. The CDR3: CEQGAGSGNTIYF. CDR3 sequence (DNA): TGTGAACAAGGGGCCGGCTCTGGAAACACCATATATTTT.

This clone has more than one count but fewer than ten. The rearrangement joins TRBV11-3 to TRBJ2-7, with D maybe TRBD1 (5 bases). The V end lost 0 bases, the J end lost 7 bases, and 16 bases lay between the germline ends. The CDR3 loop spans 15 amino acids. Germline CDR1 reads SGHNT; CDR2 reads YENEEA. CDR3 region: CASSLDFGSGLEQYF. The CDR3, as DNA: TGTGCCAGCAGCTTAGATTTTGGCTCAGGGTTGGAGCAGTACTTC.

The chain carries TRBV15 and TRBJ2-1; D is unclear. CDR1 is LNHNV and CDR2 is YYDKDF in the germline V gene (reference sequence). V was clipped by 0 bases and J by 10 bases, with 13 bases between them. CDR3 length equals 14 residues. The CDR3 spells CATSRDQVYPEQFF. The CDR3 bases are TGTGCCACCAGCAGAGATCAAGTCTACCCAGAGCAGTTCTTC.

The chain links TRBV9 to TRBJ2-3, with D tentatively TRBD2 (6 bases). V lost 2 bases and J lost 10, with 26 bases in between. The CDR3 has 17 amino acids. Germline CDR1 and CDR2: SGDLS and YYNGEE. CDR3 DNA: TGTGCCAGCAGCGTTAGTGGCATTGCGGGGACGTTGAAGGCGCAGTATTTT. Protein sequence: CASSVSGIAGTLKAQYF.

This clone was seen only a few times. The chain is built from TRBV28 and TRBJ1-6; D not resolved. This CDR3 spans 13 amino acids. CDR1 MDHEN and CDR2 SYDVKM come from the germline V gene. The V and J ends lost 4 bases and 8 bases respectively, with 9 bases between them. Here the CDR3 DNA reads TGTGCCAGCAGTTCGCGGGCCTATTCACCCCTCCACTTT. As protein: CASSSRAYSPLHF.

This clone was observed once. The chain joins TRBV7-7 to TRBJ2-1; D might be TRBD2 (5 bases). This CDR3 contains 21 residues. Trimming cost V 2 bases and J 4 bases, with 30 bases left between them. Germline V gene data show CDR1 as SSHAT and CDR2 as FNYEAQ (reference sequence). This CDR3 reads CASSLTRRVGDSAHTYNEQFF. The CDR3 DNA sequence: TGTGCCAGCAGCTTAACCAGACGGGTGGGTGATAGCGCGCACACTTACAATGAGCAGTTCTTC.

This chain links TRBV27 with TRBJ2-4; 7 nucleotides agree with TRBD1. The length of the CDR3 is 14 residues. V shed 5 bases, J shed 9 bases, and the junction held 10 bases outside the gene matches. Germline assignment: CDR1 MNHEY and CDR2 SMNVEV (reference sequence). CDR3 sequence (DNA): TGTGCCAGCAGTCTACAGGGGAGCGAGGGCATTCAGTACTTC. It yields the protein CASSLQGSEGIQYF.

The chain couples TRBV5-1 to TRBJ2-3; 11 nucleotides line up with TRBD2. The ends lost 4 bases at V and 0 bases at J; junction bases unmatched: 16. Per germline, CDR1 SGHRS and CDR2 YFSETQ. The length of the CDR3 is 20 residues. CDR3 coding DNA: TGCGCCAGCAGCCCACTTGGGGGAATACTAGCGGGGGTTAGCACAGATACGCAGTATTTT. Translated, it gives CASSPLGGILAGVSTDTQYF.

The chain links TRBV5-1 to TRBJ2-2; 13 positions match TRBD2. Trimming cost V 4 bases and J 5 bases; bases outside gene matches: 8. The CDR3 sequence is 17 residues long. Germline values: CDR1 SGHRS, CDR2 YFSETQ. For the CDR3, the DNA is TGCGCCAGCAGCCAGGGACTAGCGGGATTCTCAACCGGGGAGCTGTTTTTT. This codes for CASSQGLAGFSTGELFF.

V and J are TRBV5-1 and TRBJ2-2, with 11 positions matching TRBD2. The CDR3 is made up of 16 amino acids. Germline CDR1 reads SGHRS; CDR2 reads YFSETQ. The ends lost 4 bases at V and 6 bases at J; junction bases unmatched: 8. In DNA, the CDR3 is TGCGCCAGCAGCCCAACTAGCGGGAGACGACCCGGGGAGCTGTTTTTT. Amino acids: CASSPTSGRRPGELFF.

The chain employs TRBV28 and TRBJ2-1, with D uncertain. Trimming removed 6 bases from V and 5 bases from J, with 23 bases in between. This CDR3 comprises 17 residues. Germline CDR1 MDHEN, CDR2 SYDVKM. The CDR3 loop is CASRSPQATIFNNEQFF. The CDR3 DNA follows: TGTGCCAGCAGAAGCCCTCAGGCTACCATCTTTAACAATGAGCAGTTCTTC.

V gene TRBV5-1 combines with J gene TRBJ2-3; weak D call: TRBD2 (5 bases). CDR1 is SGHRS and CDR2 is YFSETQ in the germline V gene. The V and J ends lost 0 bases and 2 bases respectively, with 19 bases between them. The CDR3 runs to 18 residues. CDR3 loop: CASSLDGLHTTNTDTQYF. The CDR3 DNA reads TGCGCCAGCAGCTTGGATGGACTCCACACGACTAACACAGATACGCAGTATTTT. Full variable domain (missing parts from reference TRBV5-1 and TRBJ2-3): KAGVTQTPRYLIKTRGQQVTLSCSPISGHRSVSWYQQTPGQGLQFLFEYFSETQRNKGNFPGRFSGRQFSNSRSEMNVSTLELGDSALYLCASSLDGLHTTNTDTQYFGPGTRLTVL.

The genes are TRBV30 and TRBJ2-7; the D gene is possibly TRBD2 (6 bases). The length of the CDR3 is 14 residues. Germline lookup yields CDR1 GTSNPN and CDR2 SVGIG (reference sequence). Trimming removed 0 bases at V and 3 bases at J, with 12 bases between. The CDR3 region is CAWSVPGLGYEQYF. DNA for the CDR3: TGTGCCTGGAGTGTACCGGGACTGGGCTACGAGCAGTACTTC.

The chain uses TRBV7-9 and TRBJ2-5, with D perhaps matching TRBD2 (5 bases). The germline V gene encodes CDR1 SEHNR and CDR2 FQNEAQ (reference sequence). This CDR3 contains 15 residues. V lost 9 bases and J 5 bases, leaving 22 bases between the germline ends. In DNA, the CDR3 is TGTGCCAGTAGAGGGTGGTTAGACACTAGGGAGACCCAGTACTTC. It is translated as CASRGWLDTRETQYF.

This chain joins TRBV19 and TRBJ2-3; 7 bases fit TRBD2. Germline V gene data show CDR1 as LNHDA and CDR2 as SQIVND (reference sequence). CDR3 size: 15 residues. V gave up 1 base and J gave up 3 bases; unmatched junction bases: 4. CDR3 in DNA: TGTGCCAGTAGTATAGCCGCGGGAGTGACAGATACGCAGTATTTT. This sequence encodes CASSIAAGVTDTQYF.

V and J are TRBV24-1 and TRBJ2-1; maybe TRBD1 (6 bases). Germline V gene sequence: CDR1 KGHDR, CDR2 SFDVKD. The CDR3 is 15 amino acids. V was clipped by 2 bases and J by 3 bases, with 10 bases between them. The CDR3 protein is CATSDSGALYNEQFF. DNA of the CDR3: TGTGCCACCAGTGATTCAGGGGCACTCTACAATGAGCAGTTCTTC.

Only a few counts were recorded for this clone. The V gene is TRBV7-2, the J gene TRBJ2-7, with 8 bases matching TRBD2. With 5 bases clipped from V and 0 bases from J, the junction kept 6 bases outside the gene matches. The CDR3 contains 15 residues. Germline V CDR1 and CDR2: SGHTA, FQGNSA. DNA of the CDR3: TGTGCCAGCAGCCCTCAAGCGGGAGTCTCCTACGAGCAGTACTTC. Its translation: CASSPQAGVSYEQYF.